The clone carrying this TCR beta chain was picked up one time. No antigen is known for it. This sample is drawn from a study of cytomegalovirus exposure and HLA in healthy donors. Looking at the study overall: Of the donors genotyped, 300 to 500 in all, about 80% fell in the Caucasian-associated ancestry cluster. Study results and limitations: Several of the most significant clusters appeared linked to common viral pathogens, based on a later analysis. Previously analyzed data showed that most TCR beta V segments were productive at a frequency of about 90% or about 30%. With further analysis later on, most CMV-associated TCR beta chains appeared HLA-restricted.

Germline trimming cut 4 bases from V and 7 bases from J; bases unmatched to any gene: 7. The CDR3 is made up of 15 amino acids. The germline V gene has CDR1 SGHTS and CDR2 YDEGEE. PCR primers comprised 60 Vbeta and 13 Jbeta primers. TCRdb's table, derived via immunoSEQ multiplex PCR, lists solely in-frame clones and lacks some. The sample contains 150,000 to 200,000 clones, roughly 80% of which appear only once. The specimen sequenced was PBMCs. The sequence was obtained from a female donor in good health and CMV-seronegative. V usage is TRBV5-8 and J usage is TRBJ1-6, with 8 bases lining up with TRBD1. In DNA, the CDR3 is TGTGCCAGCAGCCCCCAGGGGGCGCGAAATTCACCCCTCCACTTT. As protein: CASSPQGARNSPLHF. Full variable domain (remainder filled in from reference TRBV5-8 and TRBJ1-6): EAGVTQSPTHLIKTRGQQATLRCSPISGHTSVYWYQQALGLGLQFLLWYDEGEERNRGNFPPRFSGRQFPNYSSELNVNALELEDSALYLCASSPQGARNSPLHFGNGTRLTVT.